The clone carrying this TCR beta chain appeared once. Its antigen is not identified. The protocol was immunoSEQ multiplex PCR, while the TCRdb copy is restricted to in-frame clones and leaves out a portion. There are fewer than 25,000 clones in the sample; about 80% occur only once, and approximately 0.92% lies in the top ten. This CDR3 has 15 residues. V dropped 5 bases and J dropped 4; count of bases not matched to a gene: 6. CDR1 is SGHNT and CDR2 is YENEEA in the germline V gene. FACS sorted CD4+ or CD8+ T cells into CD45RA+ naive and CD45RO+ memory. This sample was taken from a study of regulatory dendritic cells for organ transplantation. Overall study findings and caveats: Mature dendritic cells appeared to drive more memory CD8+ clonal expansion than regulatory ones.

This TCR was recovered from a human donor in good health. J is TRBJ2-5 and V is TRBV11-3; 11 bases fit TRBD1. The sequenced sample was memory CD4+ T cells from blood. Indicated subset: CD45RO+ memory T cells. The CDR3, as DNA: TGTGCCAGCAGCACCGGGACAGGGGGTATAGAGACCCAGTACTTC. It translates to CASSTGTGGIETQYF.